This TCR beta chain was sequenced for a study of neurological immune-mediated disorders. This clonotype was picked up many times. This CDR3 has 13 residues. Trimming removed 3 bases from V and 4 bases from J; junction bases left unmatched: 1. Via MiXCR, TCRdb re-called the 5' RACE reads, giving one row per CDR3 protein. The sample carries 30,000 to 40,000 distinct CDR3 sequences, 3% to 4% recorded once. Source material: PBMCs. The clonotype originates from a man aged 30 to 45 with multiple sclerosis. The chain uses TRBV12-3 or TRBV12-4 and TRBJ2-5; 8 bases agree with TRBD2. The CDR3 DNA sequence: TGTGCCAGCAGTTTTGCGGGAGGAGAGACCCAGTACTTC. Amino acids: CASSFAGGETQYF.